The 23 T cell receptor beta chains given below trace back to one sample, sequenced in a study of T cells expressing NK-cell markers. No DNA is given; TCRdb re-called the 5' RACE reads and lists each CDR3 protein once. This table lists 440,000 or so distinct CDR3 sequences. The sequenced material came from blood T cells: a sorted CD56 or NKG2C T cell subset, CD4+ or CD8+ T cells, or bulk PBMC T cells (not recorded which). The receptors originated from a woman between 18 and 70 years old in good health.

The genes are TRBV9 and TRBJ2-2; the D call of TRBD2 rests on TCRdb alone, since no DNA is present to check it. This CDR3 comprises 17 residues. The germline V gene encodes CDR1 SGDLS and CDR2 YYNGEE. CDR3 residues: CASSVNPSGRDTGELFF.

The chain couples TRBV25-1 to TRBJ2-7; with no DNA, the TCRdb D assignment of TRBD1 cannot be verified. There are 13 residues in the CDR3. The germline CDR1 and CDR2 sequences are MGHDK and SYGVNS. CDR3 residues: CASMGQGTGEQYF.

The chain joins TRBV15 to TRBJ2-5. This CDR3 region has 14 residues. The germline V gene has CDR1 LNHNV and CDR2 YYDKDF (reference sequence). The CDR3 sequence is CATSTDGRQETQYF.

The chain is built from TRBV6-1 and TRBJ2-2; without DNA, the TCRdb call of TRBD2 cannot be checked. The germline CDR1 and CDR2 sequences are MNHNS and SASEGT. This CDR3 contains 15 residues. This chain's CDR3 is CATMGLAGNTGELFF.

The chain couples TRBV25-1 to TRBJ1-1. The CDR3 has 11 residues. The germline V gene has CDR1 MGHDK and CDR2 SYGVNS. The CDR3 protein is CASATNTEAFF.

V and J are TRBV27 and TRBJ1-6. The CDR3 has 13 residues. The germline V gene has CDR1 MNHEY and CDR2 SMNVEV (reference sequence). CDR3 in amino acids: CASSLSTDSPLHF.

The chain recombines TRBV29-1 with TRBJ2-2; TCRdb selects TRBD2, and the lack of DNA leaves this call unchecked. Germline-derived CDR1 and CDR2 are SQVTM and ANQGSEA. The CDR3 has 16 residues. This CDR3 reads CSAEGWTSGRSGELFF.

This rearrangement joins TRBV4-3 to TRBJ1-6. This CDR3 contains 14 residues. The germline CDR1 and CDR2 sequences are LGHNA and YSLEER. CDR3 protein: CASSQAREASPLHF.

J is TRBJ2-1 and V is TRBV6-7; the D call of TRBD1 rests on TCRdb alone, since no DNA is present to check it. TRBV6-7 is an open reading frame, and its role is uncertain. The CDR3 totals 19 residues. This CDR3 is CASSYCPWGGGSSYNEQFF.

This sequence joins TRBV5-6 and TRBJ2-3; TCRdb's D gene call, TRBD1, goes unchecked for lack of DNA. CDR3 length equals 16 residues. Germline V gene lookup returns CDR1 SGHDT and CDR2 YYEEEE. The CDR3 loop reads CASSLRGIGGTDTQYF.

This chain's CDR3 is CASRQGDRRPHTGELFF. This chain links TRBV5-1 with TRBJ2-2; TCRdb names TRBD2, which stays unverified in the absence of DNA. CDR3 length: 17 residues. Germline loops: CDR1 SGHRS, CDR2 YFSETQ.

The chain is built from TRBV28 and TRBJ2-7; TCRdb lists TRBD1, though no DNA is available to test this call. The CDR3 is 15 amino acids. Germline V lookup: CDR1 MDHEN, CDR2 SYDVKM. The CDR3 sequence is CASSLLRGTYDEQYF. Together with reference TRBV28 and TRBJ2-7, the CDR3 gives the full variable domain: DVKVTQSSRYLVKRTGEKVFLECVQDMDHENMFWYRQDPGLGLRLIYFSYDVKMKEKGDIPEGYSVSREKKERFSLILESASTNQTSMYLCASSLLRGTYDEQYFGPGTRLTVT.

The chain uses TRBV20-1 and TRBJ2-1; TCRdb returns TRBD1, unconfirmable since there is no DNA. The CDR3 has 16 amino acids. Germline CDR1 reads DFQATT; CDR2 reads SNEGSKA (reference sequence). CDR3: CSARDWDAPAYNEQFF.

The J gene is TRBJ1-5, the V gene TRBV20-1; TCRdb's D call of TRBD1 is untestable without DNA. Germline CDR1 reads DFQATT; CDR2 reads SNEGSKA (reference sequence). The CDR3 runs 13 residues. The CDR3 here is CGGGENSNQPQHF.

V gene TRBV25-1 combines with J gene TRBJ2-4; TCRdb outputs TRBD1, but without DNA this stays unchecked. This CDR3 comprises 17 residues. CDR1 MGHDK and CDR2 SYGVNS come from the germline V gene. This chain's CDR3 is CASSRDAVLGAKNIQYF. The full variable domain, with the rest looked up from reference TRBV25-1 and TRBJ2-4, is EADIYQTPRYLVIGTGKKITLECSQTMGHDKMYWYQQDPGMELHLIHYSYGVNSTEKGDLSSESTVSRIRTEHFPLTLESARPSHTSQYLCASSRDAVLGAKNIQYFGAGTRLSVL.

The chain is built from TRBV29-1 and TRBJ2-3; the TRBD1 assignment by TCRdb is unverifiable without DNA. The CDR3 is made up of 17 amino acids. CDR1 is SQVTM, CDR2 ANQGSEA, per germline. The chain's CDR3 is CSVEGGGTGLRADTQYF.

CDR3 protein: CASSQTNTSPHNEQFF. The V and J genes are TRBV4-2 and TRBJ2-1; TCRdb's assignment of TRBD2 cannot be checked, as there is no DNA. Germline values: CDR1 LGHNA, CDR2 YNFKEQ. The CDR3 spans 16 residues.

This chain connects TRBV9 to TRBJ1-3; with no DNA, the TCRdb D assignment of TRBD1 cannot be verified. The germline gives CDR1 SGDLS, CDR2 YYNGEE. This CDR3 is 15 amino acids long. The CDR3 here is CASSSPGVGGNTIYF. The full variable domain, its missing parts supplied by reference TRBV9 and TRBJ1-3, is DSGVTQTPKHLITATGQRVTLRCSPRSGDLSVYWYQQSLDQGLQFLIQYYNGEERAKGNILERFSAQQFPDLHSELNLSSLELGDSALYFCASSSPGVGGNTIYFGEGSWLTVV.

The chain uses TRBV20-1 and TRBJ2-1; TCRdb returns TRBD2, unconfirmable since there is no DNA. Germline values: CDR1 DFQATT, CDR2 SNEGSKA (reference sequence). This CDR3 comprises 15 residues. The CDR3 sequence is CSARDSSGRAAEQFF.

The chain uses TRBV11-2 and TRBJ1-4. The V gene's germline CDR1 is SGHAT and CDR2 FQNNGV. This CDR3 is 18 amino acids long. The CDR3 protein is CASSLGHISSLWGEKLFF.

The chain is built from TRBV25-1 and TRBJ1-6; TCRdb indicates TRBD1, and absent DNA this call remains unverified. The CDR3 has 14 residues. Looked up from germline, CDR1 is MGHDK and CDR2 is SYGVNS. The CDR3 spells CASSGTAYNSPLHF.

The CDR3 is CASSQGLAVAETQYF. This chain joins TRBV5-5 and TRBJ2-5; TCRdb's D call of TRBD2 is untestable without DNA. This CDR3 spans 15 amino acids. CDR1 SGHKS and CDR2 YYEKEE come from the germline V gene (reference sequence). Using reference TRBV5-5 and TRBJ2-5 for the parts outside the CDR3, the full variable domain is DAGVTQSPTHLIKTRGQQVTLRCSPISGHKSVSWYQQVLGQGPQFIFQYYEKEERGRGNFPDRFSARQFPNYSSELNVNALLLGDSALYLCASSQGLAVAETQYFGPGTRLLVL.

The J gene is TRBJ2-5, the V gene TRBV24-1; TCRdb lists TRBD1, though no DNA is available to test this call. This CDR3 region has 13 residues. CDR1 is KGHDR and CDR2 is SFDVKD in the germline V gene. This CDR3 reads CATSDGTGRTQYF.